This entry lists 9 T cell receptor beta chains sequenced from one sample in a study of shared clonotypes between healthy human individuals. Repertoires were generated with immunoSEQ multiplex PCR, while TCRdb's copy carries only in-frame clones and drops some. The sample lists about 2.4 million clones, 80% to 95% occurring once. Sequencing was done on a sample of naive CD4+ T cells from PBMCs. The subset is: CD45RA+ positively selected. The receptor source for this set is a man between 18 and 35 years old in good health. Some clones in this sample may be carry-over from other donors' samples.

V is TRBV7-3 and J is TRBJ2-3; 7 bases are shared with TRBD1. Germline V lookup: CDR1 SGHTA, CDR2 FQGTGA. The CDR3 runs 15 residues. V shed 7 bases and J 0 bases; nucleotides not matched to a gene: 7. The CDR3 protein is CASTQTGSSTDTQYF. The CDR3 coding sequence is TGTGCCAGCACCCAGACAGGGTCTAGCACAGATACGCAGTATTTT.

The count of this clone is one. The CDR3 bases are TGTGCCAGCAGTAGACAGGGGGCGTGGAATGAGCAGTTCTTC. Protein: CASSRQGAWNEQFF. The chain recombines TRBV6-5 with TRBJ2-1; TRBD1 aligns across 10 bases. V lost 5 bases and J lost 7; bases outside the gene matches: 5. Germline V gene sequence: CDR1 MNHEY, CDR2 SVGAGI. This CDR3 region has 14 residues.

V and J are TRBV7-3 and TRBJ1-2, with D possibly TRBD1 on 5 matching bases. The CDR3 runs to 15 residues. Between the trimmed V and J ends, which lost 4 bases and 4 bases, there was a span of 16 bases. Germline CDR1 and CDR2: SGHTA and FQGTGA. CDR3 nucleotide sequence: TGTGCCAGCAGCTCCAGCCCCGGGACCTCCTATGGCTACACCTTC. Translating it yields CASSSSPGTSYGYTF.

The V gene is TRBV6-4, the J gene TRBJ1-5, with 7 bases matching TRBD1. The CDR3 consists of 13 residues. Germline CDR1 and CDR2: MRHNA and SNTAGT. J lost 6 bases, V lost 3 bases, and 2 bases had no gene match. The CDR3 reads CASSERQGQPQHF. In DNA, the CDR3 is TGTGCCAGCAGTGAAAGACAGGGTCAGCCCCAGCATTTT.

The rearrangement uses TRBV7-8 and TRBJ1-3, with D unclear. CDR1 is SGHVS, CDR2 FQNEAQ, per germline. V lost 2 bases, J lost 0 bases, and 8 bases lay in between. The CDR3 is 15 residues long. The CDR3 reads CASSLLRDSGNTIYF. The CDR3 nucleotides read TGTGCCAGCAGCTTACTCAGAGACTCTGGAAACACCATATATTTT. Drawing the rest from reference TRBV7-8 and TRBJ1-3, the complete variable domain is GAGVSQSPRYKVAKRGQDVALRCDPISGHVSLFWYQQALGQGPEFLTYFQNEAQLDKSGLPSDRFFAERPEGSVSTLKIQRTQQEDSAVYLCASSLLRDSGNTIYFGEGSWLTVV.

The genes are TRBV4-2 and TRBJ2-7, with D possibly called TRBD1 or TRBD2 (5 bases each). With 1 base removed from V and 2 bases from J, the gap between germline ends came to 15 bases. Germline CDR1 and CDR2: LGHNA and YNFKEQ. The CDR3 runs 16 residues. CDR3 bases: TGTGCCAGCAGCCAAGTTCTTTCCGGGACCGCCTACGAGCAGTACTTC. Amino acid sequence: CASSQVLSGTAYEQYF.

This chain joins TRBV7-3 and TRBJ2-6; D not resolved. The CDR3 spans 15 residues. Deletions cut 6 bases from V and 0 bases from J, with 9 bases between. Germline CDR1 and CDR2: SGHTA and FQGTGA. CDR3 nucleotide sequence: TGTGCCAGCAGTCCCACCCGCTCTGGGGCCAACGTCCTGACTTTC. It is translated as CASSPTRSGANVLTF.

This chain joins TRBV6-1 and TRBJ1-5, with D uncertain. The germline V gene has CDR1 MNHNS and CDR2 SASEGT. The CDR3 sequence is 13 residues long. Trimming removed 5 bases from V and 5 bases from J, with 10 bases in between. This CDR3 reads CASSSQSHQPQHF. CDR3 in DNA: TGTGCCAGCAGTTCACAGTCCCATCAGCCCCAGCATTTT.

The chain links TRBV28 to TRBJ1-2, with 7 bases identical to TRBD1. J was trimmed by 8 bases and V by 3 bases; bases with no gene match: 12. Germline CDR1 and CDR2: MDHEN and SYDVKM. The CDR3 runs 15 residues. The DNA for the CDR3 is TGTGCCAGCAGTTTTAGGGGGCGATTGTCTCAAGGCTACACCTTC. It encodes CASSFRGRLSQGYTF.